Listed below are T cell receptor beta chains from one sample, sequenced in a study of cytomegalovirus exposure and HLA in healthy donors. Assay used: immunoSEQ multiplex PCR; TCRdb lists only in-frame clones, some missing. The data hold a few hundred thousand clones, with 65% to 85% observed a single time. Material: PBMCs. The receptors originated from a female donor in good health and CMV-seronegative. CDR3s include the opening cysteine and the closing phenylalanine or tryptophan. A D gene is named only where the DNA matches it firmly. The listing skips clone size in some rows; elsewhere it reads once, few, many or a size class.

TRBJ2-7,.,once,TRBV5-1,CASSLDLTASYEQYF,TGCGCCAGCAGCTTGGATCTGACAGCCAGCTACGAGCAGTACTTC
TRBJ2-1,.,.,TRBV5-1,CASSFLQGDEQFF,TGCGCCAGCAGCTTCCTCCAAGGGGATGAGCAGTTCTTC
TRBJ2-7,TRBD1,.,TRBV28,CASRTRDSKYEQYF,TGTGCCAGCAGAACCCGGGACAGCAAGTACGAGCAGTACTTC
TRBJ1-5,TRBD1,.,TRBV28,CASSSADRASNQPQHF,TGTGCCAGCAGTTCCGCTGACAGGGCTAGCAATCAGCCCCAGCATTTT
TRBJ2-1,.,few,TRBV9,CASSKWEGVNEQFF,TGTGCCAGCAGCAAATGGGAGGGGGTGAATGAGCAGTTCTTC
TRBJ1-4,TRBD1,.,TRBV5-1,CASSLTGDTNEKLFF,TGCGCCAGCAGCTTGACAGGGGATACTAATGAAAAACTGTTTTTT
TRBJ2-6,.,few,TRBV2,CASAGRATSGANVLTF,TGTGCCAGCGCGGGTCGGGCCACCTCTGGGGCCAACGTCCTGACTTTC
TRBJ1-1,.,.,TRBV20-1,CSAPRQTEAFF,TGCAGTGCCCCGAGACAGACTGAAGCTTTCTTT
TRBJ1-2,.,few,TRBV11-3,CASSLAGNYGYTF,TGTGCCAGCAGCTTAGCCGGGAACTATGGCTACACCTTC
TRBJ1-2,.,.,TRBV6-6,CASSLTDYGYTF,TGTGCCAGCAGCCTCACAGACTATGGCTACACCTTC
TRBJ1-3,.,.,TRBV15,CATSRDRGFSGNTIYF,TGTGCCACCAGCAGAGATCGGGGTTTCTCTGGAAACACCATATATTTT
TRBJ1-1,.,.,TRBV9,CASSHNPRGTEAFF,TGTGCCAGCAGCCACAATCCTCGGGGCACTGAAGCTTTCTTT
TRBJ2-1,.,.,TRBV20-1,CSASLDNEQFF,TGCAGTGCTTCTCTTGACAATGAGCAGTTCTTC
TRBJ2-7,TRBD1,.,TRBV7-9,CSVRQGAYEQYF,TGTTCCGTACGACAGGGGGCCTACGAGCAGTACTTC
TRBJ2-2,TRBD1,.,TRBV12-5,CASGLEQGFAGELFF,TGTGCTAGTGGTTTGGAACAGGGGTTCGCCGGGGAGCTGTTTTTT
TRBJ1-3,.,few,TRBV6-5,CASSGTFSGNTIYF,TGTGCCAGCAGTGGGACTTTCTCTGGAAACACCATATATTTT
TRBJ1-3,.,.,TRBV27,CASSLYSGNTIYF,TGTGCCAGCAGCCTTTACTCGGGGAACACCATATATTTT
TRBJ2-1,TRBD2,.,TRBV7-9,CASSLVGTRSDEQFF,TGTGCCAGCAGCTTAGTCGGGACTAGAAGTGATGAGCAGTTCTTC
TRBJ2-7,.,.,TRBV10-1,CASSPGQGLSYEQYF,TGCGCCAGCAGCCCCGGGCAGGGGCTCTCCTACGAGCAGTACTTC
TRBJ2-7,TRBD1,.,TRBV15,CATSEDRGRNEQYF,TGTGCCACCAGCGAAGACAGGGGGAGGAACGAGCAGTACTTC
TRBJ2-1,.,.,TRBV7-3,CASGSRGEGDYNEQFF,TGTGCCAGCGGGAGCCGAGGCGAGGGGGACTACAATGAGCAGTTCTTC
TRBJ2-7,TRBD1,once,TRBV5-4,CASSRDSLYEQYF,TGTGCCAGCAGCCGGGACAGCCTCTACGAGCAGTACTTC
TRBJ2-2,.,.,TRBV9,CASSVVAYTGELFF,TGTGCCAGCAGCGTAGTAGCTTACACCGGGGAGCTGTTTTTT
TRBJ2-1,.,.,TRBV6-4,CASRAGGEQFF,TGTGCCAGCAGAGCCGGGGGTGAGCAGTTCTTC
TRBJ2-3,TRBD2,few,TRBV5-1,CASSKGTSGSTDTQYF,TGCGCCAGCAGCAAGGGGACTAGCGGTAGCACAGATACGCAGTATTTT
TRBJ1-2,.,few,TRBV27,CASSLFPPLRGYTF,TGTGCCAGCAGTTTATTCCCTCCGTTGAGGGGCTACACCTTC
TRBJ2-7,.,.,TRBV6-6,CASSYSQGPYEQYF,TGTGCCAGCAGTTACTCCCAGGGCCCCTACGAGCAGTACTTC
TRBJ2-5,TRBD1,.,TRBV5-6,CASSFDRGAIETQYF,TGTGCCAGCAGCTTCGACAGGGGGGCGATAGAGACCCAGTACTTC
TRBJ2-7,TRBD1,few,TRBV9,CASSVGDRGYEQYF,TGTGCCAGCAGCGTAGGGGACAGGGGCTACGAGCAGTACTTC
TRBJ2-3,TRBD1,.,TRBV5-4,CASSTAGTGTADTQYF,TGTGCCAGCAGCACGGCCGGGACAGGAACCGCAGATACGCAGTATTTT
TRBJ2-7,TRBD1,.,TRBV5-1,CASSLGAGQGYEQYF,TGCGCCAGCAGCCTCGGCGCGGGACAGGGGTACGAGCAGTACTTC
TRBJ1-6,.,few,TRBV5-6,CASTRWATSSYNSPLHF,TGTGCCAGCACCCGTTGGGCAACAAGCTCCTATAATTCACCCCTCCACTTT
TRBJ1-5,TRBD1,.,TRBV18,CASSPGTGTNQPQHF,TGTGCCAGCTCACCCGGGACAGGGACCAATCAGCCCCAGCATTTT
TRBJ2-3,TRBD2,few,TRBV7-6,CASSLYTSGSTDTQYF,TGTGCCAGCAGCTTATACACTAGCGGGAGCACAGATACGCAGTATTTT
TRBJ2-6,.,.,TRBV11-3,CASSFSGANVLTF,TGTGCCAGTAGTTTCTCTGGGGCCAACGTCCTGACTTTC
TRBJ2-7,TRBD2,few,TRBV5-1,CASSRNLAGGPYEQYF,TGCGCCAGCAGCCGCAACCTAGCGGGGGGACCCTACGAGCAGTACTTC
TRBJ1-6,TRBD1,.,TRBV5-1,CASSYRGQGDNSPLHF,TGCGCCAGCAGCTACCGGGGACAGGGTGACAATTCACCCCTCCACTTT
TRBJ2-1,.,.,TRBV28,CASTGWGEAVNEQFF,TGTGCCAGCACCGGCTGGGGGGAGGCAGTCAATGAGCAGTTCTTC
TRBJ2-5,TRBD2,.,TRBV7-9,CASSSGLAGGKQETQYF,TGTGCCAGCAGCTCGGGACTAGCGGGAGGCAAACAAGAGACCCAGTACTTC
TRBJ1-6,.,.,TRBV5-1,CASSLSGLESLHF,TGCGCCAGCAGCTTGTCAGGGTTGGAATCCCTCCACTTT
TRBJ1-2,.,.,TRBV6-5,CASSYSSDYGYTF,TGTGCCAGCAGTTACTCGTCAGACTATGGCTACACCTTC